The 11 T cell receptor beta chains below all came from one sample that was sequenced in a study of T-cell reconstitution after alpha-beta-depleted transplantation in children. A library of TCRbeta sequences, prepared with unique molecular identifiers, was generated. TCRdb reprocessed the PCR reads via MiXCR and lists one record per CDR3 protein. The table shows around 50,000 distinct CDR3 sequences, with about 47% occurring only once. Sequences were derived from peripheral blood, sampled before TCRalphabeta/CD19-depleted stem cell transplant. The receptors originated from a boy under three years old with SCID, due to receive a stem cell transplant.

In its sample, this clonotype was seen many times. The chain combines TRBV4-2 with TRBJ2-7, with D perhaps TRBD1 (5 bases). The CDR3 contains 14 residues. Germline CDR1 is LGHNA and CDR2 is YNFKEQ. Trimming removed 0 bases from V and 2 bases from J, with 8 bases in between. CDR3 sequence reads: CASSQDAGTYEQYF. The DNA of the CDR3 is TGTGCCAGCAGCCAAGACGCAGGGACCTACGAGCAGTACTTC.

This clonotype was picked up one time. The chain recombines TRBV5-4 with TRBJ2-7; D is unclear. This CDR3 is built from 11 residues. Per the germline V gene, CDR1 is SGHNT and CDR2 is YYREEE (reference sequence). V was trimmed by 4 bases and J by 0 bases, leaving 2 bases between them. The chain's CDR3 is CASSDSYEQYF. DNA for the CDR3: TGTGCCAGCAGCGACTCCTACGAGCAGTACTTC.

In this sample, this clonotype turned up many times. The chain uses TRBV4-1 and TRBJ1-1; tentative D call: TRBD1 (5 bases). With 7 bases removed from V and 8 bases from J, the gap between germline ends came to 11 bases. Germline-derived CDR1 and CDR2 are MGHRA and YSYEKL. The CDR3 extends over 11 amino acids. The CDR3, as DNA: TGCGCCAGCATGGAGGCAGGGGAAGCTTTCTTT. Amino acids: CASMEAGEAFF.

This clonotype was detected only a few times. The V and J genes are TRBV7-3 and TRBJ2-2, with 10 bases aligning to TRBD2. The ends lost 5 bases at V and 6 bases at J; junction bases unmatched: 9. This CDR3 is built from 16 residues. Germline V gene sequence: CDR1 SGHTA, CDR2 FQGTGA. The CDR3 sequence is CASSKEGTSVAGELFF. CDR3 DNA sequence: TGTGCCAGCAGCAAAGAAGGGACTAGCGTGGCCGGGGAGCTGTTTTTT.

This clonotype showed up many times. The rearrangement links TRBV5-1 to TRBJ2-3; 10 bases agree with TRBD1. Germline CDR1 reads SGHRS; CDR2 reads YFSETQ. V lost 4 bases to trimming and J lost 3 bases; unmatched junction nucleotides: 8. This CDR3 is 16 amino acids long. CDR3 nucleotides: TGCGCCAGCAGCCGAGACAGGGGGCAATGGACAGATACGCAGTATTTT. As protein: CASSRDRGQWTDTQYF.

V is TRBV20-1 and J is TRBJ1-2; no firm D call. Trimming took 2 bases from V and 4 from J, leaving 5 bases between them. From germline, CDR1 is DFQATT and CDR2 SNEGSKA (reference sequence). The CDR3 runs to 11 residues. CDR3 protein: CSARKTYGYTF. CDR3 in DNA: TGCAGTGCTAGAAAAACCTATGGCTACACCTTC.

This clonotype was counted many times. The chain couples TRBV7-3 to TRBJ2-1, with a possible D match to TRBD2 (7 bases). The CDR3 spans 14 residues. The ends were cut back, 3 bases at V and 8 bases at J, with 14 bases in the middle. Germline-derived CDR1 and CDR2 are SGHTA and FQGTGA. The CDR3, as DNA: TGTGCCAGCAGCTTGGGGGGGCCGGACGATGAGCAGTTCTTC. This codes for CASSLGGPDDEQFF. Full variable domain (rest looked up from reference TRBV7-3 and TRBJ2-1): GAGVSQTPSNKVTEKGKYVELRCDPISGHTALYWYRQSLGQGPEFLIYFQGTGAADDSGLPNDRFFAVRPEGSVSTLKIQRTERGDSAVYLCASSLGGPDDEQFFGPGTRLTVL.

The chain recombines TRBV7-2 with TRBJ2-7; 7 nucleotides match TRBD1. CDR3 length: 17 residues. Germline-derived CDR1 and CDR2 are SGHTA and FQGNSA. Germline trimming cut 5 bases from V and 6 bases from J; bases unmatched to any gene: 19. The CDR3 reads CASSPVVVARGSSEQYF. The CDR3 DNA sequence: TGTGCCAGCAGCCCGGTAGTCGTCGCCAGGGGGTCGTCCGAGCAGTACTTC.

The J gene is TRBJ2-1, the V gene TRBV7-2, with D perhaps matching TRBD1 or TRBD2 (5 bases each). The CDR3 consists of 13 residues. Trimming took 1 base from V and 7 from J, leaving 8 bases between them. CDR1 and CDR2 (germline): SGHTA, FQGNSA. The CDR3 protein is CASSLVGGNEQFF. The DNA for the CDR3 is TGTGCCAGCAGCTTAGTTGGGGGTAATGAGCAGTTCTTC.

This clonotype has a handful of counts. The chain couples TRBV7-3 to TRBJ2-3; no definite D call. The CDR3 contains 12 residues. The V gene lost 5 bases and the J gene lost 8 bases, with 11 bases spanning the gap. Germline V gene data show CDR1 as SGHTA and CDR2 as FQGTGA. CDR3 protein: CASSTGSGTQYF. The CDR3 region has the DNA TGTGCCAGCAGCACTGGCTCGGGTACGCAGTATTTT.

This clonotype came up a few times. V usage is TRBV20-1 and J usage is TRBJ1-2, with no clear D. The CDR3 runs 13 residues. Germline V gene data show CDR1 as DFQATT and CDR2 as SNEGSKA (reference sequence). CDR3 nucleotides: TGCAGGACCATAAGGAGCTTTAACTATGGCTACACCTTC. This gives the protein CRTIRSFNYGYTF.